This T cell receptor beta chain came from a study of vaccination and CD4 T cells after COVID-19. On the study more broadly: Control cultures were supplied with a CEFX pool, an HIV-1 Nef pool, or no peptide at all.

The sample holds one count of this clonotype. Its specificity is not known. Sequencing of DNA taken from cultured CD4+ T cells relied on the Oncomine TCR Beta short-read assay. TCRdb redid the calling of the PCR reads with MiXCR, one entry per CDR3 protein. The sample records about 10,000 distinct CDR3 sequences, about 81% being singletons. Germline lookup yields CDR1 MDHEN and CDR2 SYDVKM. V was shortened by 6 bases and J by 5 bases, with 11 bases between the two germline ends. The CDR3 runs to 13 residues. Indicated treatment: roughly 11-day PBMC culture with coronavirus spike peptide pools or control peptides (ViraFEST assay).

The sequence was obtained from a human donor who had recovered from COVID-19. J is TRBJ1-5 and V is TRBV28, with D perhaps TRBD1 (6 bases). The specimen sequenced was CD4+ T cells from blood, cultured in vitro. The CDR3 sequence: CASSNYRDQPQHF. Written as DNA, the CDR3 is TGTGCCAGCAGCAACTACAGGGATCAGCCCCAGCATTTT.